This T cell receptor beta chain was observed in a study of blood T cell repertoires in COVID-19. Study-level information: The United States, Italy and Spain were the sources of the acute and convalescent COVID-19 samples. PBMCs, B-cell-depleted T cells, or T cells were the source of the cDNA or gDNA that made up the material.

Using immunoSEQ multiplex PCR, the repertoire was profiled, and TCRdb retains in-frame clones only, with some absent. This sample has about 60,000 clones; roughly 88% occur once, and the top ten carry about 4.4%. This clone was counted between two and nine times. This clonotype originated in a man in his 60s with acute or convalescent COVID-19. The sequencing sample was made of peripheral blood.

The CDR3 DNA is TGTGCCAGCAGTTTTACCCCTCAGGGGGCAAGGTTTCGACAGAAGACCCAGTACTTC. It translates to CASSFTPQGARFRQKTQYF. The chain has TRBV28 and TRBJ2-5; 8 bases are a match to TRBD1. Germline V lookup: CDR1 MDHEN, CDR2 SYDVKM. The CDR3 loop spans 19 amino acids. Trimming removed 3 bases from V and 6 bases from J; junction bases left unmatched: 21. Combining the CDR3 with reference TRBV28 and TRBJ2-5 gives the whole variable domain DVKVTQSSRYLVKRTGEKVFLECVQDMDHENMFWYRQDPGLGLRLIYFSYDVKMKEKGDIPEGYSVSREKKERFSLILESASTNQTSMYLCASSFTPQGARFRQKTQYFGPGTRLLVL.